This T cell receptor (beta chain) was sequenced during a study of cytotoxic CD8 clonotypes in ibrutinib-treated CLL. Study-level results: Baseline clonality, higher than in age-matched healthy donors, tracked circulating CD8+ T-cell counts. An increase in clonality occurred at ibrutinib response, followed by a return toward baseline at progression.

In the case of this clone: Antigen: not known.

Target depth was 1 in 200,000 to 1 in 1 million T cells, about 10x per clonotype. Sequenced by immunoSEQ multiplex PCR; TCRdb stores in-frame clones only, minus some. The sample includes 140,000 to 150,000 clones, around 76% of them seen just once. CDR3 size: 13 residues. With 5 bases clipped from V and 2 bases from J, the junction kept 2 bases outside the gene matches. Germline CDR1 MDHEN, CDR2 SYDVKM. The clonotype comes from a human donor with chronic lymphocytic leukemia. V and J are TRBV28 and TRBJ2-5, with 7 bases fitting TRBD2. The sequences come from PBMCs, collected after 24 months of ibrutinib treatment. Written as DNA, the CDR3 is TGTGCCAGCAGTGGGGGGGGGCAAGAGACCCAGTACTTC. It yields the protein CASSGGGQETQYF.